This TCR beta chain derives from a study of blood T cell repertoires in COVID-19. Germline V gene data show CDR1 as SGHVS and CDR2 as FQNEAQ. The CDR3 runs to 15 residues. The junction had 6 bases not matched to a gene; V was cut back by 6 bases and J by 1 base. Sequenced by immunoSEQ multiplex PCR; TCRdb stores in-frame clones only, minus some. The table shows 200,000 to 300,000 clones, with approximately 86% occurring only once. The chain employs TRBV7-8 and TRBJ1-5, with 7 bases lining up with TRBD1. Sequencing input: PBMCs or T cells enriched from blood (not recorded which). This TCR was sampled from a woman in her late teens or twenties who had recovered from COVID-19. The CDR3 here is CASSPDRASNQPQHF. DNA for the CDR3: TGTGCCAGCAGTCCAGACAGGGCGAGCAATCAGCCCCAGCATTTT.